The next 14 T cell receptor beta chains were all read from a single sample in a study of control samples from healthy donors and cancer patients. Data came from immunoSEQ multiplex PCR; TCRdb stores just in-frame clones and leaves some out. The sample table sets out under 200,000 clones. The sequencing input was blood. The receptors come from a woman aged 30 to 39 in good health.

This chain connects TRBV2 to TRBJ2-5, with a weak D call TRBD2 (5 bases). V gave up 8 bases and J gave up 3 bases, with 10 bases separating them. Germline CDR1 is SNHLY and CDR2 is FYNNEI. This CDR3 has 12 amino acids. The CDR3 protein is CASVTRKETQYF. Here the CDR3 DNA reads TGTGCCAGCGTTACTAGGAAAGAGACCCAGTACTTC.

The chain carries TRBV5-1 and TRBJ2-7; TRBD1 aligns across 7 bases. The CDR3 spans 14 residues. Germline V gives CDR1 SGHRS, CDR2 YFSETQ. After removal of 0 bases from V and 5 bases from J, the junction contained 5 bases not matched to a gene. The CDR3: CASSLETGNHEQYF. In nucleotides, the CDR3 is TGCGCCAGCAGCTTGGAGACAGGGAATCACGAGCAGTACTTC.

The chain carries TRBV10-1 and TRBJ2-3; D may be TRBD1 or TRBD2 (5 bases each). Germline CDR1 and CDR2: WNHNN and SYGVQD (reference sequence). The germline V and J ends were trimmed by 6 bases and 2 bases, with 15 bases remaining between them. This CDR3 has 15 residues. CDR3 region: CASSLDGTDTDTQYF. CDR3 coding DNA: TGCGCCAGCAGCCTCGACGGGACGGACACAGATACGCAGTATTTT.

The chain combines TRBV12-3 or TRBV12-4 with TRBJ2-3; D call uncertain. The V end was cut by 4 bases, the J end by 3 bases, with 8 bases between. CDR3 length: 13 residues. The CDR3 DNA reads as TGTGCCAGCAGTTCTACAGCGACAGATACGCAGTATTTT. Protein: CASSSTATDTQYF.

The chain's CDR3 is CASSYQNRANSPLHF. DNA of the CDR3: TGTGCCAGCAGTTACCAGAACAGAGCCAATTCACCCCTCCACTTT. The V call is TRBV6-5, the J call TRBJ1-6; no reliable D call. Germline values: CDR1 MNHEY, CDR2 SVGAGI. The V gene lost 2 bases and the J gene lost 7 bases, with 12 bases spanning the gap. The CDR3 spans 15 residues.

The J gene is TRBJ1-1, the V gene TRBV28; no reliable D call. V was pared by 5 bases and J by 4 bases, with 14 bases between. This CDR3 is built from 14 residues. CDR1 and CDR2 (germline): MDHEN, SYDVKM. CDR3 region: CASSIPLLGTEAFF. In DNA, the CDR3 is TGTGCCAGCAGTATCCCCCTGTTAGGCACTGAAGCTTTCTTT.

V usage is TRBV12-3 or TRBV12-4 and J usage is TRBJ1-1; D gene uncertain. This CDR3 region has 11 residues. Trimming stripped 3 bases from V and 5 bases from J, with 4 bases between. The CDR3 region is CASSFRTEAFF. The DNA for the CDR3 is TGTGCCAGCAGTTTCAGGACTGAAGCTTTCTTT.

V is TRBV11-2 and J is TRBJ1-1; D unclear. In germline, CDR1 is SGHAT, CDR2 FQNNGV. Trimming removed 5 bases from V and 2 bases from J, with 3 bases in between. The length of the CDR3 is 11 residues. Written as DNA, the CDR3 is TGTGCCAGCAGCATAAACACTGAAGCTTTCTTT. Its protein is CASSINTEAFF.

The chain combines TRBV25-1 with TRBJ1-1; 8 nucleotides align to TRBD1. The CDR3 spans 13 residues. The V and J ends lost 6 bases and 6 bases, in that order; junction bases with no gene match: 6. Germline loops: CDR1 MGHDK, CDR2 SYGVNS. For the CDR3, the DNA is TGTGCCAGCAGGAAGACAGGGGAGGCTGAAGCTTTCTTT. Protein: CASRKTGEAEAFF.

The chain has TRBV4-1 and TRBJ2-5; no clear D gene. The CDR3 is 15 residues long. The ends were cut back, 4 bases at V and 3 bases at J, with 15 bases in the middle. The V gene's germline CDR1 is MGHRA and CDR2 YSYEKL. CDR3 DNA sequence: TGCGCCAGCAGCCCCCGCCCGACTGGGAAAGAGACCCAGTACTTC. Amino acid sequence: CASSPRPTGKETQYF.

The chain carries TRBV7-2 and TRBJ1-2, with D hard to call. V was clipped by 1 base and J by 7 bases, with 19 bases between them. The germline V gene encodes CDR1 SGHTA and CDR2 FQGNSA. This CDR3 is 16 amino acids long. Here the CDR3 reads CASSLDSSSLMGGYTF. The CDR3 DNA follows: TGTGCCAGCAGCTTAGATTCCTCCTCCCTGATGGGTGGCTACACCTTC.

The chain combines TRBV11-2 with TRBJ2-7; 7 positions match TRBD1. Germline-derived CDR1 and CDR2 are SGHAT and FQNNGV. This CDR3 region has 12 residues. With 5 bases clipped from V and 4 bases from J, the junction kept 2 bases outside the gene matches. CDR3 protein: CASSPQGYEQYF. The CDR3 nucleotides are TGTGCCAGCAGCCCACAGGGGTACGAGCAGTACTTC.

The chain joins TRBV5-1 to TRBJ1-4; 8 bases are shared with TRBD1. In germline, CDR1 is SGHRS, CDR2 YFSETQ. V lost 4 bases, J lost 5 bases, and 7 bases stayed unmatched. CDR3 length equals 15 residues. CDR3 region: CASSILGTGNEKLFF. The CDR3 nucleotides read TGCGCCAGCAGCATCCTGGGGACAGGAAATGAAAAACTGTTTTTT.

This sequence joins TRBV4-1 and TRBJ1-5, with D perhaps TRBD1 (6 bases). The CDR3 is 16 amino acids. Trimming removed 0 bases from V and 7 bases from J, with 16 bases in between. Germline values: CDR1 MGHRA, CDR2 YSYEKL. This chain's CDR3 is CASSQDGGTGRQPQHF. The CDR3, as DNA: TGCGCCAGCAGCCAAGATGGGGGAACAGGGAGGCAGCCCCAGCATTTT.